What follows is one TCR beta chain and its context. Its target is not known. The data belong to a study of T-cell reconstitution after alpha-beta-depleted transplantation in children. Study observations and caveats: Approximately two months post-transplant, alpha-beta T cells reportedly originated from several hundred expanded graft clones.

Unique molecular identifiers were built into the TCRbeta library. One entry per CDR3 protein results from TCRdb running MiXCR on the PCR reads. The table records roughly 200,000 distinct CDR3 sequences, 11% of them present only once. The CDR3 totals 13 residues. V lost 6 bases and J 5 bases, leaving 14 bases between the germline ends. Sequences were derived from PBMCs, sampled before TCRalphabeta/CD19-depleted stem cell transplant. The V gene is TRBV12-3 or TRBV12-4, the J gene TRBJ2-7; the D gene is possibly TRBD2 (6 bases). The TCR sequence derives from a child under three years old with acute myeloid leukemia, due to receive a stem cell transplant. The CDR3: CASSVLGGDEQYF. For the CDR3, the DNA is TGTGCCAGCAGCGTACTAGGAGGGGACGAGCAGTACTTC.